The 21 T cell receptor beta chains below were found in one sample sequenced in a study of Graves' ophthalmopathy and Graves' hyperthyroidism (dated by TCRdb to about 2018). Sequencer: Illumina HiSeq 2000. For repertoire sequencing, TCR beta CDR3 regions were amplified from RNA transcripts. The first round was an RT-PCR using HTBI primers with the Qiagen OneStep RT-PCR kit, and this first round was followed by a second-round multiplex PCR, then size selection and purification. TCRdb trimmed the raw reads at Q25, called clones with MiXCR and kept productive beta chains. Entries are consolidated by CDR3 protein sequence, retaining the most common genes and DNA. The sample data list about 500,000 distinct CDR3 sequences, and about two fifths of these were observed just once. The ten largest clones represent about 4.2% of the sample. The sequenced sample consisted of peripheral blood or thyroid tissue (not recorded which). These receptors all come from an adult man with Graves' hyperthyroidism.

This clonotype was counted only a few times. The chain is built from TRBV2 and TRBJ2-2, with a tentative D call TRBD2 (7 bases). Trimming stripped 5 bases from V and 2 bases from J, with 18 bases between. The germline gives CDR1 SNHLY, CDR2 FYNNEI. This CDR3 has 17 residues. CDR3 DNA: TGTGCCAGCAGTCTCCCAAGGGGGGGTCGAAACACCGGGGAGCTGTTTTTT. Translating it yields CASSLPRGGRNTGELFF.

J is TRBJ2-7 and V is TRBV25-1, with 11 bases aligning to TRBD2. CDR1 and CDR2 (germline): MGHDK, SYGVNS. J lost 0 bases, V lost 5 bases, and 21 bases had no gene match. This CDR3 spans 21 amino acids. The CDR3 loop reads CASSYSLLAGVPKHPSYEQYF. CDR3 coding DNA: TGTGCCAGCAGTTACTCCTTACTAGCGGGAGTTCCCAAACACCCCTCCTACGAGCAGTACTTC.

Many counts were recorded for this clonotype. V is TRBV10-1 and J is TRBJ2-5; 8 positions agree with TRBD2. The germline CDR1 and CDR2 sequences are WNHNN and SYGVQD (reference sequence). V shed 4 bases, J shed 1 base, and the junction held 8 bases outside the gene matches. The CDR3 consists of 16 residues. CDR3 protein: CASSGRPAGAQETQYF. As DNA, the CDR3 is TGCGCCAGCAGTGGCCGGCCAGCGGGAGCCCAAGAGACCCAGTACTTC.

This clonotype was counted between two and nine times. This rearrangement joins TRBV18 to TRBJ1-5; the match to TRBD1 covers 7 bases. Germline-derived CDR1 and CDR2 are KGHSH and LQKENI. J gave up 5 bases and V 1 base, and 5 bases lay outside the gene matches. This CDR3 contains 15 residues. DNA for the CDR3: TGTGCCAGCTCACCACGGGAGGGGGCATATCAGCCCCAGCATTTT. It is translated as CASSPREGAYQPQHF.

This clonotype has a handful of counts. The chain uses TRBV20-1 and TRBJ2-7; TRBD1 agrees at 8 bases. The germline CDR1 and CDR2 sequences are DFQATT and SNEGSKA (reference sequence). With V trimmed by 5 bases and J by 3 bases, 15 bases remained unmatched. The CDR3 is made up of 16 amino acids. The CDR3 region has the DNA TGCAGTGCTCCGAATCGGGACAGGAGCGACAACTACGAGCAGTACTTC. Its protein product is CSAPNRDRSDNYEQYF.

This chain connects TRBV7-9 to TRBJ2-7; TRBD1 matches at 7 bases. Germline CDR1 SEHNR, CDR2 FQNEAQ (reference sequence). The CDR3 is 14 amino acids. Unmatched junction bases numbered 4, after V lost 5 bases and J lost 0 bases. CDR3 in amino acids: CASSRQGFSYEQYF. Written as DNA, the CDR3 is TGTGCCAGCAGCCGACAGGGTTTCTCCTACGAGCAGTACTTC.

This clonotype came up many times. The V and J genes are TRBV7-8 and TRBJ2-5; perhaps TRBD2 as D (6 bases). V was pared by 3 bases and J by 4 bases, with 9 bases between. CDR3 length: 13 residues. Looked up from germline, CDR1 is SGHVS and CDR2 is FQNEAQ. CDR3 nucleotides: TGTGCCAGCAGCTTTCAGGGAGGAGAGACCCAGTACTTC. Translation: CASSFQGGETQYF.

V and J are TRBV9 and TRBJ2-5, with D unclear. Trimming took off 4 bases at V and 3 bases at J, with 16 bases between the two ends. The germline gives CDR1 SGDLS, CDR2 YYNGEE. The CDR3 spans 15 residues. CDR3: CASSSRGRPEETQYF. CDR3 DNA: TGTGCCAGCAGCAGCCGAGGTCGGCCGGAAGAGACCCAGTACTTC.

The rearrangement uses TRBV2 and TRBJ2-5; perhaps TRBD2 as D (5 bases). The CDR3 totals 16 residues. Germline values: CDR1 SNHLY, CDR2 FYNNEI. Trimming removed 7 bases from V and 4 bases from J, with 22 bases in between. The CDR3 DNA reads TGTGCCAGCAACCAACGGGGTAGCGAAGAGCGAGAGACCCAGTACTTC. Protein sequence: CASNQRGSEERETQYF.

This clonotype was recorded at least ten times. The rearrangement joins TRBV7-8 to TRBJ2-7; no clear D. V lost 5 bases and J lost 1, with 15 bases in between. Germline lookup yields CDR1 SGHVS and CDR2 FQNEAQ. The CDR3 extends over 15 amino acids. The DNA of the CDR3 is TGTGCCAGCAGCCCCCCCTTGACTGCATCCTACGAGCAGTACTTC. This sequence encodes CASSPPLTASYEQYF.

The V gene is TRBV20-1, the J gene TRBJ2-3, with TRBD2 identical over 7 bases. After removal of 3 bases from V and 1 base from J, the junction contained 7 bases not matched to a gene. The CDR3 extends over 15 amino acids. CDR1 and CDR2 from the germline V gene are DFQATT and SNEGSKA (reference sequence). The CDR3 DNA is TGCAGTGCTAGCGTGGCGGGAGTGGGCACAGATACGCAGTATTTT. Translating it yields CSASVAGVGTDTQYF.

The chain carries TRBV20-1 and TRBJ1-2; D perhaps matches TRBD1 (6 bases). CDR1 DFQATT and CDR2 SNEGSKA come from the germline V gene (reference sequence). The CDR3 sequence is 18 residues long. Deletions cut 2 bases from V and 4 bases from J, with 26 bases between. CDR3 DNA: TGCAGTGCTAGAAAATTTGTGGGGGCCCTCGATGGTAGCTATGGCTACACCTTC. Its protein is CSARKFVGALDGSYGYTF.

This clonotype was picked up many times. This chain uses TRBV12-3 or TRBV12-4 with TRBJ2-2, with unresolved D. The V end was cut by 2 bases, the J end by 4 bases, with 5 bases between. This CDR3 is 13 amino acids long. CDR3 amino acids: CASSLQLTGELFF. In nucleotides, the CDR3 is TGTGCCAGCAGTTTACAGCTCACCGGGGAGCTGTTTTTT.

This clonotype was detected many times. V is TRBV20-1 and J is TRBJ1-2; perhaps TRBD1 as D (6 bases). Germline V CDR1 and CDR2: DFQATT, SNEGSKA (reference sequence). V dropped 4 bases and J dropped 6 bases, with 15 bases sitting between them. The CDR3 extends over 13 amino acids. Here the CDR3 reads CSAINNRADGYTF. CDR3 bases: TGCAGTGCTATCAATAACAGGGCTGATGGCTACACCTTC.

This clonotype showed up many times. This chain connects TRBV20-1 to TRBJ2-3, with 8 bases fitting TRBD2. The V gene's germline CDR1 is DFQATT and CDR2 SNEGSKA (reference sequence). With 3 bases clipped from V and 2 bases from J, the junction kept 4 bases outside the gene matches. CDR3 length equals 14 residues. CDR3 nucleotide sequence: TGCAGTGCTAGGGGGACTAGGGCCACAGATACGCAGTATTTT. This translates into CSARGTRATDTQYF.

This clonotype was observed at least ten times. V gene TRBV12-3 or TRBV12-4 combines with J gene TRBJ2-7, with D unresolved. Trimming took 3 bases from V and 1 from J, leaving 16 bases between them. There are 16 residues in the CDR3. Here the CDR3 reads CASSFGTRLFSYEQYF. DNA of the CDR3: TGTGCCAGCAGTTTCGGTACTCGGCTGTTTTCCTACGAGCAGTACTTC.

This clonotype was detected ten times or more. The V and J genes are TRBV10-3 and TRBJ2-7, with TRBD1 matching 10 bases. J gave up 2 bases and V 3 bases, and 7 bases lay outside the gene matches. The germline CDR1 and CDR2 sequences are ENHRY and SYGVKD. The length of the CDR3 is 16 residues. The CDR3 nucleotides read TGTGCCATCAGTGAAACGGACAGGGGGGCGGCCTACGAGCAGTACTTC. Translated: CAISETDRGAAYEQYF.

The gene calls are TRBV6-5 and TRBJ2-1; D might be TRBD1 (6 bases). This CDR3 comprises 13 residues. V lost 0 bases and J 12 bases, leaving 12 bases between the germline ends. CDR1 is MNHEY and CDR2 is SVGAGI in the germline V gene. This CDR3 reads CASSYSSQGGQFF. The CDR3, as DNA: TGTGCCAGCAGTTACTCGTCACAGGGCGGGCAGTTCTTC.

This clonotype was seen many times. Possible read error: a much larger clone is one base away. The rearrangement links TRBV7-6 to TRBJ2-7, with no clear D. Germline-derived CDR1 and CDR2 are SGHVS and FNYEAQ. The CDR3 extends over 13 amino acids. The CDR3 here is CASSLDGIRERYF. The CDR3 nucleotides are TGTGCCAGCAGCTTAGATGGGATCCGCGAGCGGTACTTC.

The chain uses TRBV28 and TRBJ1-2; no clear D. CDR1 is MDHEN and CDR2 is SYDVKM in the germline V gene. Trimming took off 11 bases at V and 0 bases at J, with 19 bases between the two ends. The CDR3 length is 15 residues. CDR3 sequence (DNA): TGTGCCGCCACCAGTGAACCGGGGACTAACTATGGCTACACCTTC. Its translation: CAATSEPGTNYGYTF.

This clonotype occurred many times. This chain uses TRBV15 with TRBJ1-4; TRBD1 matches 7 bases. V lost 2 bases to trimming and J lost 5 bases; unmatched junction nucleotides: 5. CDR3 size: 15 residues. Germline CDR1 reads LNHNV; CDR2 reads YYDKDF (reference sequence). CDR3 DNA: TGTGCCACCAGCAGAAACAGGGGCGTCAATGAAAAACTGTTTTTT. Its translation: CATSRNRGVNEKLFF. The full variable domain, rest sourced from reference TRBV15 and TRBJ1-4, is DAMVIQNPRYQVTQFGKPVTLSCSQTLNHNVMYWYQQKSSQAPKLLFHYYDKDFNNEADTPDNFQSRRPNTSFCFLDIRSPGLGDTAMYLCATSRNRGVNEKLFFGSGTQLSVL.